Listed below are T cell receptor beta chains from one sample, sequenced in a study of blood T cell repertoires in COVID-19. Assay used: immunoSEQ multiplex PCR; TCRdb lists only in-frame clones, some missing. Among about 210,000 clones, about four fifths were seen once, and the ten largest hold less than 9.5%. Material for sequencing was peripheral blood. The receptors were gathered from a woman aged 60-75 years with COVID-19, enrolled during active disease. The CDR3 runs from the conserved cysteine through the conserved F or W. A D gene is named only where the DNA matches it firmly. Clone size is stated in some rows and not others, as once, few, many or a class when expanded.

V	size	J	D	CDR3	DNA
TRBV7-2	NA	TRBJ1-3	NA	CASSTPPLPHTGNTIYF	TGTGCCAGCAGCACACCTCCCTTGCCCCATACTGGAAACACCATATATTTT
TRBV28	NA	TRBJ1-3	TRBD1	CASSLRQGLGNTIYF	TGTGCCAGCAGTTTACGACAGGGGCTTGGAAACACCATATATTTT
TRBV5-4	NA	TRBJ2-1	NA	CASTLGTATFF	TGTGCCAGCACCTTAGGGACTGCAACGTTCTTC
TRBV7-3	NA	TRBJ2-2	NA	CASSLPGVMAGELFF	TGTGCCAGCAGCTTACCGGGAGTAATGGCCGGGGAGCTGTTTTTT
TRBV29-1	NA	TRBJ2-1	TRBD2	CSATTSGSGEQFF	TGCAGCGCGACGACTAGCGGGAGTGGTGAGCAGTTCTTC
TRBV6-6	NA	TRBJ2-1	TRBD2	CASSKTSGRGYEQFF	TGTGCCAGCAGTAAAACTAGCGGGAGAGGCTATGAGCAGTTCTTC
TRBV7-8	NA	TRBJ1-6	TRBD1	CASRAPGQGNSPLHF	TGTGCCAGCAGGGCACCGGGACAGGGCAATTCACCCCTCCACTTT
TRBV11-2	once	TRBJ2-2	TRBD2	CASSLAGLAGSGELFF	TGTGCCAGCAGCTTGGCGGGACTAGCGGGGTCCGGGGAGCTGTTTTTT
TRBV3-1/TRBV3-2	NA	TRBJ2-1	NA	CASSQDRVNEQFF	TGTGCCAGCAGCCAAGATCGTGTTAATGAGCAGTTCTTC
TRBV5-1	NA	TRBJ2-5	TRBD1	CASSLEDRVVETQYF	TGCGCCAGCAGCTTGGAGGACAGGGTAGTCGAGACCCAGTACTTC
TRBV6-5	NA	TRBJ2-1	TRBD2	CASAPGLAGNEQFF	TGTGCCAGTGCCCCGGGACTAGCTGGCAATGAGCAGTTCTTC
TRBV30	NA	TRBJ1-4	NA	CAWSPGNNEKLFF	TGTGCCTGGAGCCCAGGGAATAATGAAAAACTGTTTTTT
TRBV5-1	NA	TRBJ1-4	TRBD1	CASSRQGSGEKLFF	TGCGCCAGCAGCCGACAGGGTTCGGGTGAAAAACTGTTTTTT
TRBV25-1	NA	TRBJ1-6	NA	CASSEYGGTHNSPLHF	TGTGCCAGCAGTGAATATGGAGGTACCCATAATTCACCCCTCCACTTT
TRBV4-1	NA	TRBJ2-1	TRBD2	CASSQDGTGGGAPNEQFF	TGCGCCAGCAGCCAAGATGGTACCGGCGGGGGGGCCCCCAATGAGCAGTTCTTC
TRBV6-2/TRBV6-3	once	TRBJ2-2	TRBD2	CASTPPGRANTGELFF	TGTGCCAGCACCCCCCCAGGGAGGGCGAACACCGGGGAGCTGTTTTTT
TRBV6-1	NA	TRBJ2-5	TRBD2	CASSGAGGQETQYF	TGTGCCAGCAGTGGAGCGGGGGGCCAAGAGACCCAGTACTTC
TRBV24-1	NA	TRBJ2-5	NA	CATSERGVQETQYF	TGTGCCACCAGTGAGCGGGGTGTTCAAGAGACCCAGTACTTC
TRBV29-1	NA	TRBJ2-2	TRBD2	CSALGGTGTGELFF	TGCAGCGCCCTGGGGGGGACGGGCACCGGGGAGCTGTTTTTT
TRBV7-8	NA	TRBJ1-3	NA	CASSPTGSGDTIYF	TGTGCCAGCAGCCCCACAGGGAGTGGGGACACCATATATTTT
TRBV18	NA	TRBJ1-4	NA	CASAPGFNEKLFF	TGTGCCAGCGCCCCCGGGTTTAATGAAAAACTGTTTTTT
TRBV19	NA	TRBJ1-6	TRBD1	CASMDRAYNSPLHF	TGTGCCAGTATGGACAGGGCCTATAATTCACCCCTCCACTTT
TRBV4-3	NA	TRBJ1-4	TRBD1	CASSGRTGELEKLFF	TGCGCCAGCAGCGGTCGAACAGGGGAGTTGGAAAAACTGTTTTTT
TRBV9	NA	TRBJ2-3	TRBD2	CASSSLSGGFTDTQYF	TGTGCCAGCAGCAGCCTTAGCGGGGGGTTCACAGATACGCAGTATTTT
TRBV5-4	NA	TRBJ2-7	NA	CASSGTGGAAYQQYF	TGTGCCAGCAGCGGCACGGGCGGGGCAGCGTACCAGCAGTACTTC
TRBV2	few	TRBJ1-5	NA	CASKDPGVNQPQHF	TGTGCCAGCAAGGACCCAGGGGTCAATCAGCCCCAGCATTTT
TRBV19	NA	TRBJ2-4	TRBD2	CASSIGGASHSIQYF	TGTGCCAGTAGTATCGGGGGGGCGTCTCATAGCATTCAGTACTTC